This is a list of T cell receptor beta chains from one sample in a study of T cells in Graves' hyperthyroidism and ophthalmopathy. TCRdb re-analysed the multiplex PCR reads in MiXCR, keeping a single row per CDR3 protein. The sample consists of roughly 160,000 distinct CDR3 sequences, approximately 9% of them appearing once. The sequencing input was blood. These receptors came from a woman between 18 and 29 years old with Graves' hyperthyroidism that later progressed to Graves' ophthalmopathy. CDR3s include the opening cysteine and the closing phenylalanine or tryptophan. Fields, in order: D gene, J gene, clone size, V gene, CDR3 protein, CDR3 DNA. A D gene is named only where the DNA matches it firmly. The size field is filled for only some rows; it gives once, few, many or a size class.

D gene: TRBD1
J gene: TRBJ1-2
clone size: .
V gene: TRBV5-6
CDR3 protein: CASSLRGQGAPRGGYTF
CDR3 DNA: TGTGCCAGCAGCTTGAGGGGACAGGGGGCGCCTAGGGGCGGCTACACCTTC

D gene: .
J gene: TRBJ2-1
clone size: many
V gene: TRBV12-3/TRBV12-4
CDR3 protein: CASSPPSGLFSYNEQFF
CDR3 DNA: TGTGCCAGCAGTCCACCCTCAGGGCTGTTCTCCTACAATGAGCAGTTCTTC

D gene: TRBD1
J gene: TRBJ2-5
clone size: many
V gene: TRBV14
CDR3 protein: CASSPLTGRQETQYF
CDR3 DNA: TGTGCCAGCAGCCCCCTGACAGGGCGCCAAGAGACCCAGTACTTC

D gene: TRBD2
J gene: TRBJ2-1
clone size: few
V gene: TRBV19
CDR3 protein: CASSPLAGGGYEQFF
CDR3 DNA: TGTGCCAGTAGTCCACTAGCGGGAGGAGGTTATGAGCAGTTCTTC

D gene: TRBD1
J gene: TRBJ1-1
clone size: few
V gene: TRBV5-4
CDR3 protein: CASQKTGRVNTEAFF
CDR3 DNA: TGTGCCAGCCAAAAGACAGGGCGAGTCAACACTGAAGCTTTCTTT

D gene: TRBD1
J gene: TRBJ1-3
clone size: .
V gene: TRBV3-1
CDR3 protein: CASSQQDRGSGNTIYF
CDR3 DNA: TGTGCCAGCAGCCAACAGGACAGGGGCTCTGGAAACACCATATATTTT

D gene: .
J gene: TRBJ1-3
clone size: .
V gene: TRBV7-2
CDR3 protein: CASSSRPEDGNTIYF
CDR3 DNA: TGTGCCAGCAGCAGTCGACCCGAAGACGGAAACACCATATATTTT

D gene: TRBD2
J gene: TRBJ2-2
clone size: few
V gene: TRBV6-2/TRBV6-3
CDR3 protein: CASSKGLATTGELFF
CDR3 DNA: TGTGCCAGCAGTAAGGGACTAGCGACCACCGGGGAGCTGTTTTTT

D gene: TRBD1
J gene: TRBJ1-4
clone size: many
V gene: TRBV7-2
CDR3 protein: CASSQYRGENEKLFF
CDR3 DNA: TGTGCCAGCAGCCAGTACAGGGGGGAAAATGAAAAACTGTTTTTT

D gene: .
J gene: TRBJ2-2
clone size: many
V gene: TRBV2
CDR3 protein: CASSWTPPWLFF
CDR3 DNA: TGTGCCAGCAGTTGGACTCCCCCGTGGCTGTTTTTT

D gene: TRBD1
J gene: TRBJ2-7
clone size: .
V gene: TRBV18
CDR3 protein: CASSPRDRRDYEQYF
CDR3 DNA: TGTGCCAGCTCGCCCCGGGACAGGCGCGACTACGAGCAGTACTTC

D gene: .
J gene: TRBJ2-2
clone size: many
V gene: TRBV12-3/TRBV12-4
CDR3 protein: CASSLGNTGELFF
CDR3 DNA: TGTGCCAGCAGTTTAGGCAACACCGGGGAGCTGTTTTTT

D gene: .
J gene: TRBJ2-1
clone size: .
V gene: TRBV20-1
CDR3 protein: CSARDLRGSSYNEQFF
CDR3 DNA: TGCAGTGCTAGAGATCTCCGGGGGAGCTCCTACAATGAGCAGTTCTTC